A single sample is the source of the 29 T cell receptor beta chains below, sequenced in a study of T cell changes during pregnancy in multiple sclerosis (dated by TCRdb to about 2019). Receptor amplification or capture employed the immunoSEQ multiplex PCR assay. Not all clones reach the TCRdb copy of this immuneACCESS table, which keeps in-frame sequences only. Checked studies attribute under half of the gap to unresolved V genes and leave the rest unexplained. The sample profile shows about 110,000 clones; more than 85% of them were found once. 1.5% of the sample is held by the ten biggest clonotypes. Sequencing used peripheral blood, obtained in the third trimester of pregnancy. The receptors come from a female donor with multiple sclerosis, enrolled in a pregnancy study.

The genes are TRBV18 and TRBJ2-5; D perhaps matches TRBD1 (6 bases). V was clipped by 5 bases and J by 4 bases, with 11 bases between them. This CDR3 has 13 residues. Germline CDR1 KGHSH, CDR2 LQKENI. The DNA for the CDR3 is TGTGCCAGCTCAGCTCTAGGGGGAGAGACCCAGTACTTC. It yields the protein CASSALGGETQYF.

This clone occurred a few times. V gene TRBV10-3 combines with J gene TRBJ1-1; D ambiguous. This CDR3 spans 13 amino acids. Germline CDR1 reads ENHRY; CDR2 reads SYGVKD. Trimming removed 5 bases from V and 1 base from J, with 8 bases in between. The CDR3 loop reads CAISFTANTEAFF. CDR3 sequence (DNA): TGTGCCATCAGTTTTACAGCGAACACTGAAGCTTTCTTT.

The chain couples TRBV6-1 to TRBJ2-5; TRBD2 aligns across 10 bases. Germline-derived CDR1 and CDR2 are MNHNS and SASEGT. The CDR3 is 14 amino acids. The trim removed 7 bases at V and 5 bases at J, leaving 7 bases unmatched. In DNA form, the CDR3 reads TGTGCCAGCAAGTCTAGCGGGAGTTGGGAGACCCAGTACTTC. Amino acid sequence: CASKSSGSWETQYF.

In this sample, this clone turned up once. One end of the junction is discordant with germline, which a read error may explain. The gene calls are TRBV28 and TRBJ2-5; TRBD2 aligns across 13 bases. CDR1 and CDR2 (germline): MDHEN, SYDVKM. CDR3 length: 14 amino acids. The CDR3 region is CASSFVRDGTSGDF. The CDR3 DNA reads as TGTGCCAGCAGTTTTGTGAGGGATGGGACTAGCGGGGACTTC.

The chain uses TRBV5-4 and TRBJ2-3; TRBD1 matches 11 bases. This CDR3 has 17 residues. Germline trimming cut 0 bases from V and 4 bases from J; bases unmatched to any gene: 7. Per the germline V gene, CDR1 is SGHNT and CDR2 is YYREEE (reference sequence). This CDR3 is CASSLGGTGGFADTQYF. The CDR3 nucleotides read TGTGCCAGCAGCTTGGGCGGGACAGGGGGGTTCGCAGATACGCAGTATTTT.

This CDR3 is CASSPTGFPIPYEQYF. CDR3 in DNA: TGTGCCAGCAGCCCTACGGGGTTCCCTATTCCCTACGAGCAGTACTTC. V usage is TRBV9 and J usage is TRBJ2-7, with D possibly being TRBD2 (5 bases). Germline-derived CDR1 and CDR2 are SGDLS and YYNGEE. V shed 4 bases and J shed 2 bases, with 19 bases lying between them. The CDR3 sequence is 16 residues long.

The V and J genes are TRBV18 and TRBJ2-3; tentative D call: TRBD1 (6 bases). Germline CDR1 and CDR2: KGHSH and LQKENI. V was pared by 4 bases and J by 2 bases, with 13 bases between. The CDR3 has 15 residues. The CDR3 sequence: CASSQDSLLTDTQYF. CDR3 nucleotides: TGTGCCAGCTCACAGGACAGCCTTCTCACAGATACGCAGTATTTT. The full variable domain, its missing parts supplied by reference TRBV18 and TRBJ2-3, is NAGVMQNPRHLVRRRGQEARLRCSPMKGHSHVYWYRQLPEEGLKFMVYLQKENIIDESGMPKERFSAEFPKEGPSILRIQQVVRGDSAAYFCASSQDSLLTDTQYFGPGTRLTVL.

The J gene is TRBJ2-7, the V gene TRBV19; D may be TRBD2 (5 bases). The CDR3 covers 13 residues. V gave up 3 bases and J gave up 3 bases, with 9 bases separating them. Germline CDR1 is LNHDA and CDR2 is SQIVND (reference sequence). The CDR3: CASSIARDYEQYF. The CDR3 bases are TGTGCCAGTAGTATTGCCCGGGACTACGAGCAGTACTTC.

The CDR3, as DNA: TGTGCCAGCAGCGACCGTGGGCGTACGGTTTACGAGCAGTACTTC. Amino acids: CASSDRGRTVYEQYF. V and J are TRBV5-4 and TRBJ2-7; D ambiguous. Between the trimmed V and J ends, which lost 4 bases and 4 bases, there was a span of 18 bases. This CDR3 is 15 amino acids long. CDR1 and CDR2 from the germline V gene are SGHNT and YYREEE (reference sequence).

The chain joins TRBV25-1 to TRBJ1-5, with 9 bases matching TRBD1. Germline V gene lookup returns CDR1 MGHDK and CDR2 SYGVNS. This CDR3 is 12 amino acids long. J was trimmed by 7 bases and V by 8 bases; bases with no gene match: 3. CDR3 nucleotides: TGTGCCAGCGACAGGGGGTGGCAGCCCCAGCATTTT. This codes for CASDRGWQPQHF. Full variable domain (outside the CDR3, taken from reference TRBV25-1 and TRBJ1-5): EADIYQTPRYLVIGTGKKITLECSQTMGHDKMYWYQQDPGMELHLIHYSYGVNSTEKGDLSSESTVSRIRTEHFPLTLESARPSHTSQYLCASDRGWQPQHFGDGTRLSIL.

The V call is TRBV29-1, the J call TRBJ1-1; no clear D gene. Trimming left V 4 bases short and J 2 bases short, with 5 bases between. The CDR3 contains 11 residues. Germline V gene lookup returns CDR1 SQVTM and CDR2 ANQGSEA. CDR3 sequence: CSVVVNTEAFF. As DNA, the CDR3 is TGCAGCGTTGTTGTAAACACTGAAGCTTTCTTT.

The chain uses TRBV29-1 and TRBJ2-5; D unclear. CDR1 is SQVTM and CDR2 is ANQGSEA in the germline V gene. The V and J ends lost 3 bases and 5 bases respectively, with 7 bases between them. The CDR3 has 11 amino acids. CDR3 amino acids: CSVDLLETQYF. The CDR3 DNA reads TGCAGCGTTGATTTATTGGAGACCCAGTACTTC.

This chain's CDR3 is CASSDNRVEQYF. DNA for the CDR3: TGTGCCAGCAGTGACAACAGGGTCGAGCAGTACTTC. V gene TRBV25-1 combines with J gene TRBJ2-7, with D tentatively TRBD1 (6 bases). With 3 bases removed from V and 6 bases from J, the gap between germline ends came to 9 bases. Looked up from germline, CDR1 is MGHDK and CDR2 is SYGVNS. This CDR3 comprises 12 residues.

This clone was detected only once. This sample also contains other DNA sequences that code for the same CDR3. The chain carries TRBV6-5 and TRBJ1-2; possible D gene TRBD1, 5 bases. The CDR3 loop spans 13 amino acids. In germline, CDR1 is MNHEY, CDR2 SVGAGI. Trimming removed 5 bases at V and 2 bases at J, with 9 bases between. The CDR3 region is CASSPDRNYGYTF. Written as DNA, the CDR3 is TGTGCCAGCAGTCCCGACAGAAACTATGGCTACACCTTC.

The chain links TRBV28 to TRBJ2-3, with 8 nucleotides matching TRBD2. The V segment lost 8 bases and the J segment 0 bases; nucleotides outside the gene matches: 10. The CDR3 extends over 16 amino acids. Germline V lookup: CDR1 MDHEN, CDR2 SYDVKM. The CDR3 reads CASVGISGTSTDTQYF. The CDR3 DNA is TGTGCCAGCGTGGGGATTAGCGGGACTAGCACAGATACGCAGTATTTT.

The chain couples TRBV19 to TRBJ1-1, with no clear D. There are 12 residues in the CDR3. Germline CDR1 is LNHDA and CDR2 is SQIVND (reference sequence). V shed 1 base and J shed 11 bases, with 11 bases lying between them. The CDR3: CASSIVGDLAFF. Here the CDR3 DNA reads TGTGCCAGTAGTATAGTGGGAGACCTGGCTTTCTTT.

V gene TRBV7-2 combines with J gene TRBJ1-3; D unclear. The CDR3 has 15 amino acids. CDR1 SGHTA and CDR2 FQGNSA come from the germline V gene. Trimming cost V 5 bases and J 0 bases, with 11 bases left between them. The CDR3 DNA follows: TGTGCCAGCAGCCCCCCTATCCTCTCTGGAAACACCATATATTTT. As protein: CASSPPILSGNTIYF.

The chain carries TRBV9 and TRBJ2-5; TRBD2 matches at 8 bases. Trimming removed 4 bases from V and 2 bases from J; junction bases left unmatched: 10. Germline assignment: CDR1 SGDLS and CDR2 YYNGEE. This CDR3 is built from 16 residues. The CDR3 nucleotides read TGTGCCAGCAGCTCGGCCCCCGTAGCGGGACAAGAGACCCAGTACTTC. Translated, it gives CASSSAPVAGQETQYF.

The chain is built from TRBV7-9 and TRBJ1-2; 9 bases align to TRBD1. J gave up 8 bases and V 3 bases, and 13 bases lay outside the gene matches. The CDR3 totals 16 residues. CDR1 is SEHNR and CDR2 is FQNEAQ in the germline V gene (reference sequence). Here the CDR3 reads CASSLSIPQGAKGYTF. The DNA of the CDR3 is TGTGCCAGCAGCTTGAGTATTCCACAGGGGGCGAAGGGCTACACCTTC.

This clone was recorded once. This chain uses TRBV7-2 with TRBJ2-2; the match to TRBD2 covers 14 bases. Germline values: CDR1 SGHTA, CDR2 FQGNSA. With 5 bases clipped from V and 1 base from J, the junction kept 3 bases outside the gene matches. CDR3 size: 17 residues. The CDR3: CASSRTSGRLNTGELFF. The CDR3 nucleotides are TGTGCCAGCAGCCGGACTAGCGGGAGGTTGAACACCGGGGAGCTGTTTTTT. Drawing the rest from reference TRBV7-2 and TRBJ2-2, the complete variable domain is GAGVSQSPSNKVTEKGKDVELRCDPISGHTALYWYRQSLGQGLEFLIYFQGNSAPDKSGLPSDRFSAERTGGSVSTLTIQRTQQEDSAVYLCASSRTSGRLNTGELFFGEGSRLTVL.

The chain recombines TRBV28 with TRBJ1-1; TRBD1 matches at 8 bases. The junction had 5 bases not matched to a gene; V was cut back by 6 bases and J by 8 bases. CDR3 length: 12 residues. The germline V gene has CDR1 MDHEN and CDR2 SYDVKM. CDR3 sequence: CASSLGQGEAFF. CDR3 nucleotides: TGTGCCAGCAGCCTCGGACAGGGCGAAGCTTTCTTT.

The chain recombines TRBV5-1 with TRBJ2-3, with 7 bases identical to TRBD1. The junction had 7 bases not matched to a gene; V was cut back by 4 bases and J by 2 bases. Germline V gene lookup returns CDR1 SGHRS and CDR2 YFSETQ. The CDR3 runs to 15 residues. The CDR3 reads CASSPIQGITDTQYF. Written as DNA, the CDR3 is TGCGCCAGCAGCCCAATACAGGGGATCACAGATACGCAGTATTTT.

V and J are TRBV28 and TRBJ1-2; TRBD1 agrees at 9 bases. J was trimmed by 8 bases and V by 3 bases; bases with no gene match: 7. Germline assignment: CDR1 MDHEN and CDR2 SYDVKM. This CDR3 is built from 14 residues. The CDR3 loop reads CASSFGTGNLGYTF. The CDR3, as DNA: TGTGCCAGCAGTTTCGGGACAGGGAATTTAGGCTACACCTTC.

The chain combines TRBV5-4 with TRBJ1-2, with 7 positions matching TRBD1. CDR3 length: 15 residues. The ends lost 3 bases at V and 5 bases at J; junction bases unmatched: 10. Germline V gene data show CDR1 as SGHNT and CDR2 as YYREEE (reference sequence). CDR3 coding DNA: TGTGCCAGCAGCTCTAAGAGGGGGGACAGTTATGGCTACACCTTC. It translates to CASSSKRGDSYGYTF. Combining the CDR3 with reference TRBV5-4 and TRBJ1-2 gives the whole variable domain ETGVTQSPTHLIKTRGQQVTLRCSSQSGHNTVSWYQQALGQGPQFIFQYYREEENGRGNFPPRFSGLQFPNYSSELNVNALELDDSALYLCASSSKRGDSYGYTFGSGTRLTVV.

The V call is TRBV19, the J call TRBJ1-5; D remains unclear. Germline CDR1 reads LNHDA; CDR2 reads SQIVND (reference sequence). This CDR3 comprises 12 residues. V was trimmed by 6 bases and J by 5 bases, leaving 8 bases between them. The CDR3 spells CASSWEHQPQHF. The DNA of the CDR3 is TGTGCCAGTAGCTGGGAGCATCAGCCCCAGCATTTT. Full variable domain (missing parts from reference TRBV19 and TRBJ1-5): DGGITQSPKYLFRKEGQNVTLSCEQNLNHDAMYWYRQDPGQGLRLIYYSQIVNDFQKGDIAEGYSVSREKKESFPLTVTSAQKNPTAFYLCASSWEHQPQHFGDGTRLSIL.

This chain joins TRBV18 and TRBJ2-1, with 8 bases identical to TRBD2. V lost 2 bases, J lost 6 bases, and 9 bases stayed unmatched. The germline CDR1 and CDR2 sequences are KGHSH and LQKENI. CDR3 length equals 16 residues. CDR3 residues: CASSPRSSGSSNEQFF. The CDR3 coding sequence is TGTGCCAGCTCACCAAGATCGAGCGGGAGTAGCAATGAGCAGTTCTTC.

The rearrangement joins TRBV5-4 to TRBJ1-2; a weak D match, TRBD1 (6 bases). CDR1 SGHNT and CDR2 YYREEE come from the germline V gene (reference sequence). This CDR3 is 12 amino acids long. V lost 6 bases to trimming and J lost 8 bases, with 14 bases between them. In DNA, the CDR3 is TGTGCCAGCACCCATAAGGGGGAGGGCTACACCTTC. Translated, it gives CASTHKGEGYTF.

The genes are TRBV10-3 and TRBJ2-7; no firm D call. Trimming took off 1 base at V and 8 bases at J, with 15 bases between the two ends. Germline V lookup: CDR1 ENHRY, CDR2 SYGVKD. The CDR3 is made up of 14 amino acids. CDR3 in DNA: TGTGCCATCAGTGAGTGGGCCTCTCCTACGCAGCAGTACTTC. Amino acid sequence: CAISEWASPTQQYF.

Written as DNA, the CDR3 is TGTGCCAGCAGCTTACAATCAGGGGGCCTAGATACGCAGTATTTT. Its protein product is CASSLQSGGLDTQYF. The V gene is TRBV7-3, the J gene TRBJ2-3, with TRBD1 identical over 8 bases. CDR3 length equals 15 residues. The junction had 6 bases not matched to a gene; V was cut back by 2 bases and J by 5 bases. CDR1 SGHTA and CDR2 FQGTGA come from the germline V gene.